The 18 T cell receptor beta chains below come from one sample, sequenced in a study of blood T cell repertoires in COVID-19. TCRdb's table, derived via immunoSEQ multiplex PCR, lists solely in-frame clones and lacks some. The sample has 40,000 to 55,000 clones, approximately 91% seen once. The sample was peripheral blood. The receptors shown here come from a man aged 45-65 years with active COVID-19.

This rearrangement joins TRBV6-4 to TRBJ2-2; tentative D call: TRBD2 (5 bases). The length of the CDR3 is 15 residues. Between the trimmed V and J ends, which lost 0 bases and 6 bases, there was a span of 11 bases. CDR1 and CDR2 from the germline V gene are MRHNA and SNTAGT. CDR3 protein: CASSDSTGAAGELFF. The CDR3 coding sequence is TGTGCCAGCAGTGACTCCACTGGAGCGGCCGGGGAGCTGTTTTTT.

This chain uses TRBV6-5 with TRBJ1-5; 8 bases line up with TRBD1. The length of the CDR3 is 15 residues. Looked up from germline, CDR1 is MNHEY and CDR2 is SVGAGI. V shed 5 bases and J 3 bases; nucleotides not matched to a gene: 6. This CDR3 reads CASSPGTGSNQPQHF. The DNA for the CDR3 is TGTGCCAGCAGTCCCGGGACAGGCTCCAATCAGCCCCAGCATTTT.

This clone was picked up one time. This chain connects TRBV5-4 to TRBJ1-1; no definite D call. V was cut by 5 bases and J by 0 bases, with 8 bases left in between. This CDR3 is built from 13 residues. Germline CDR1 and CDR2: SGHNT and YYREEE (reference sequence). Here the CDR3 DNA reads TGTGCCAGCAGTTACGGTGTGAACACTGAAGCTTTCTTT. Its protein product is CASSYGVNTEAFF.

V usage is TRBV4-2 and J usage is TRBJ2-1; 9 nucleotides line up with TRBD2. This CDR3 region has 20 residues. Germline values: CDR1 LGHNA, CDR2 YNFKEQ. V was pared by 0 bases and J by 8 bases, with 20 bases of the junction left unmatched. As DNA, the CDR3 is TGTGCCAGCAGCCAAGATCTAGTCTGGTCAAGTAGCGGGAGTGTCCATGAGCAGTTCTTC. This codes for CASSQDLVWSSSGSVHEQFF.

V and J are TRBV4-1 and TRBJ1-6; weak D call: TRBD1 (6 bases). Trimming took off 2 bases at V and 10 bases at J, with 12 bases between the two ends. The CDR3 spans 14 residues. The germline V gene encodes CDR1 MGHRA and CDR2 YSYEKL. CDR3 bases: TGCGCCAGCAGCCAACCCACAGGGACCTCACCCCTCCACTTT. Protein sequence: CASSQPTGTSPLHF.

The chain couples TRBV11-3 to TRBJ1-4; weak D call: TRBD1 (6 bases). From germline, CDR1 is SGHNT and CDR2 YENEEA. The CDR3 length is 17 residues. Trimming shortened V by 5 bases and J by 7 bases, and 23 bases separated the two germline ends. Written as DNA, the CDR3 is TGTGCCAGCAGCCCTCGGGGCTTCAGGCAGGGGAGTGAAAAACTGTTTTTT. Residues: CASSPRGFRQGSEKLFF. Combining the CDR3 with reference TRBV11-3 and TRBJ1-4 gives the whole variable domain EAGVVQSPRYKIIEKKQPVAFWCNPISGHNTLYWYLQNLGQGPELLIRYENEEAVDDSQLPKDRFSAERLKGVDSTLKIQPAELGDSAVYLCASSPRGFRQGSEKLFFGSGTQLSVL.

This chain joins TRBV14 and TRBJ2-7; TRBD1 aligns across 8 bases. Germline assignment: CDR1 SGHDN and CDR2 FVKESK. This CDR3 contains 15 residues. Trimming cost V 1 base and J 7 bases; bases outside gene matches: 9. The CDR3 region has the DNA TGTGCCAGCAGCCAAGCCGGACAGGGTTTTTTTGAGCAGTACTTC. Translating gives CASSQAGQGFFEQYF.

This clone was observed a few times. The chain is built from TRBV19 and TRBJ1-5, with D perhaps matching TRBD1 (6 bases). Germline V CDR1 and CDR2: LNHDA, SQIVND (reference sequence). The CDR3 totals 14 residues. V was pared by 6 bases and J by 6 bases, with 15 bases between. CDR3: CASRITGLGQPQHF. The CDR3 bases are TGTGCCAGTAGAATCACAGGGTTGGGTCAGCCCCAGCATTTT.

The genes are TRBV2 and TRBJ2-3; D is uncertain. V was trimmed by 4 bases and J by 0 bases, leaving 14 bases between them. Per germline, CDR1 SNHLY and CDR2 FYNNEI. This CDR3 is built from 16 residues. As DNA, the CDR3 is TGTGCCAGCAGTGGAGGATTAAAGGCTAGCACAGATACGCAGTATTTT. Amino acids: CASSGGLKASTDTQYF. Complete variable domain (other parts from reference TRBV2 and TRBJ2-3): EPEVTQTPSHQVTQMGQEVILRCVPISNHLYFYWYRQILGQKVEFLVSFYNNEISEKSEIFDDQFSVERPDGSNFTLKIRSTKLEDSAMYFCASSGGLKASTDTQYFGPGTRLTVL.

This sequence joins TRBV5-1 and TRBJ1-3; D may be TRBD1 (6 bases). V was pared by 0 bases and J by 0 bases, with 13 bases between. This CDR3 is built from 17 residues. Germline V lookup: CDR1 SGHRS, CDR2 YFSETQ. The CDR3 protein is CASSLASTGYSGNTIYF. The CDR3 bases are TGCGCCAGCAGCTTGGCCTCAACAGGGTACTCTGGAAACACCATATATTTT.

The chain is built from TRBV6-6 and TRBJ1-5, with TRBD1 matching over 11 bases. V shed 5 bases, J shed 4 bases, and the junction held 7 bases outside the gene matches. The CDR3 consists of 16 residues. Germline lookup yields CDR1 MNHNY and CDR2 SVGAGI (reference sequence). As DNA, the CDR3 is TGTGCCAGCAGTCCGCGGACAGGGGGCCTGAATCAGCCCCAGCATTTT. Its protein is CASSPRTGGLNQPQHF.

The V gene is TRBV3-1 (or the pseudogene TRBV3-2), the J gene TRBJ1-6; D not certain. Deletions cut 3 bases from V and 8 bases from J, with 5 bases between. Germline-derived CDR1 and CDR2 are LGHDT and YNNKEL (reference sequence). The CDR3 is made up of 12 amino acids. CDR3 sequence (DNA): TGTGCCAGCAGCCATCTAGATTCACCCCTCCACTTT. Amino acids: CASSHLDSPLHF.

The rearrangement uses TRBV6-2 or TRBV6-3 and TRBJ1-5, with TRBD1 identical over 9 bases. Germline trimming cut 2 bases from V and 5 bases from J; bases unmatched to any gene: 13. The CDR3 is made up of 18 amino acids. Germline V lookup: CDR1 MNHEY, CDR2 SVGEGT. CDR3 sequence (DNA): TGTGCCAGCAGTTACACAAGGACAGGGGCAAATCTATATCAGCCCCAGCATTTT. Amino acids: CASSYTRTGANLYQPQHF.

The V call is TRBV7-2, the J call TRBJ2-3, with 8 bases aligning to TRBD2. This CDR3 has 15 residues. Trimming cost V 1 base and J 5 bases; bases outside gene matches: 5. The V gene's germline CDR1 is SGHTA and CDR2 FQGNSA. The CDR3 reads CASSLDRGGGDTQYF. DNA for the CDR3: TGTGCCAGCAGCTTAGACCGGGGGGGCGGAGATACGCAGTATTTT.

The chain employs TRBV9 and TRBJ2-1, with TRBD2 matching over 7 bases. Germline V CDR1 and CDR2: SGDLS, YYNGEE. The CDR3 is 15 amino acids. V lost 4 bases and J lost 4; bases outside the gene matches: 8. The CDR3 sequence is CASSPRISGYNEQFF. The CDR3 nucleotides are TGTGCCAGCAGCCCCCGGATTAGCGGGTACAATGAGCAGTTCTTC.

The rearrangement links TRBV6-2 or TRBV6-3 to TRBJ2-2; D is ambiguous. The V gene's germline CDR1 is MNHEY and CDR2 SVGEGT. This CDR3 is 13 amino acids long. V lost 3 bases to trimming and J lost 5 bases, with 7 bases between them. The CDR3 is CASSYRVTGELFF. CDR3 DNA sequence: TGTGCCAGCAGTTATCGAGTAACCGGGGAGCTGTTTTTT.

V usage is TRBV5-4 and J usage is TRBJ1-6; 10 bases are a match to TRBD1. V trimming: 4 bases; J trimming: 10 bases; junction bases outside the gene matches: 11. Germline-derived CDR1 and CDR2 are SGHNT and YYREEE (reference sequence). CDR3 length: 16 residues. The DNA of the CDR3 is TGTGCCAGCAGCCGTCCCACCGGGACAGGGGTGTCACCCCTCCACTTT. It translates to CASSRPTGTGVSPLHF.

The chain carries TRBV7-2 and TRBJ1-1; maybe TRBD1 (5 bases). This CDR3 region has 15 residues. V was clipped by 3 bases and J by 2 bases, with 13 bases between them. The germline gives CDR1 SGHTA, CDR2 FQGNSA. The CDR3 coding sequence is TGTGCCAGCAGCTTGACGACTCAGGGCAACACTGAAGCTTTCTTT. It specifies CASSLTTQGNTEAFF.